This TCR delta chain comes out of a study of gamma-delta chains in newborns, infants, children. At the level of the study: Innate gammadelta T cells reportedly expand polyclonally right after birth, driven by microbial exposure, per the title.

TCRdb reran clone calling via CATT on the reads. The table shows more than 7,500 delta-chain clones, with more than 20% occurring only once. The CDR3 runs to 16 residues. The V end lost 2 bases, the J end lost 5 bases, and 20 bases lay between the germline ends. CDR1 GEAIGNYY and CDR2 EKD come from the germline V gene. This receptor was taken from a child who was a newborn, infant or young child, either healthy, febrile or measles-vaccinated (not recorded which). This chain uses TRDV2 with TRDJ1; a possible D gene is TRDD3 (6 bases). Source material: blood. This CDR3 reads CACDRLGSGPFDKLIF. The CDR3 DNA is TGTGCCTGTGACAGACTGGGCTCGGGTCCCTTTGATAAACTCATCTTT.